The rows below give T cell receptor beta chains drawn from one sample of a study of T-cell reconstitution after alpha-beta-depleted transplantation in children. From the PCR reads, TCRdb called clonotypes with MiXCR, one entry per CDR3 protein. Counted here are around 600,000 distinct CDR3 sequences, roughly a tenth occurring once; the ten biggest clones make up roughly 3.9%. This sample comprised PBMCs from the stem cell graft donor, obtained from the stem cell graft. The receptors come from a human donor who donated a stem cell graft to a child with acute myeloid leukemia. Both conserved end residues are part of each CDR3. The order of the fields is J gene, D gene, clone size, V gene, CDR3 protein. D genes are given only for firm matches. For some rows the clone size is stated as once, few or many, or as a class when expanded; others skip it.

>TRBJ1-2|NA|many|TRBV27
CASSLITTGKNYGYTF
>TRBJ2-2|NA|few|TRBV7-9
CASSIRTHTLNTGELFF
>TRBJ2-1|TRBD1|many|TRBV6-5
CASSWDRNNEQFF
>TRBJ2-7|TRBD2|NA|TRBV6-6
CASVTSGTYEQYF
>TRBJ2-1|NA|many|TRBV14
CASSQWEGASEQFF
>TRBJ2-5|NA|many|TRBV7-2
CASSLVFQETQYF
>TRBJ2-6|TRBD1|many|TRBV30
CACRGTGANVLTF
>TRBJ2-3|NA|few|TRBV27
CASSRVTQGDTQYF
>TRBJ1-5|NA|NA|TRBV4-2
CASSQAGLGHQPQHF
>TRBJ2-1|TRBD2|many|TRBV20-1
CSASGRPLGKDEQFF
>TRBJ2-1|NA|many|TRBV20-1
CSARDPGGPGNEQFF
>TRBJ2-1|NA|NA|TRBV19
CASGGGQGGILNEQFF
>TRBJ2-1|NA|NA|TRBV6-1
CASSEVVLGEQFF
>TRBJ2-1|TRBD2|NA|TRBV4-3
CASSQDQASGRALDNEQFF
>TRBJ1-2|NA|NA|TRBV12-3/TRBV12-4
CASTSAAAYGYTF
>TRBJ2-2|NA|few|TRBV6-5
CASSYSGASSGGELFF
>TRBJ2-7|NA|many|TRBV6-2/TRBV6-3
CASSSVGAYEQYF
>TRBJ2-1|NA|NA|TRBV19
CASSMVVGSSYNEQFF
>TRBJ1-4|NA|many|TRBV6-5
CASSSSTTNEKLFF
>TRBJ2-7|NA|few|TRBV20-1
CSATKLSSLNYEQYF
>TRBJ2-1|NA|NA|TRBV12-3/TRBV12-4
CASRRDNYNEQFF
>TRBJ2-7|NA|few|TRBV20-1
CSARAWRVLSYEQYF
>TRBJ1-5|NA|NA|TRBV12-3/TRBV12-4
CASSWTENQPQHF
>TRBJ1-1|NA|many|TRBV29-1
CSVVSRGNTEAFF
>TRBJ2-7|TRBD1|many|TRBV4-3
CASSLDRTSSYEQYF
>TRBJ1-1|NA|NA|TRBV5-5
CASSFDPNTEAFF
>TRBJ1-4|TRBD1|few|TRBV29-1
CSVQGAKGEKLFF
>TRBJ1-1|TRBD1|NA|TRBV5-1
CASTQDRGEAFF
>TRBJ2-3|NA|NA|TRBV2
CASRRRSTDTQYF
>TRBJ2-3|TRBD2|NA|TRBV12-3/TRBV12-4
CASSPAGRETDTQYF
>TRBJ2-3|TRBD2|many|TRBV20-1
CSAVAGELADTQYF
>TRBJ1-1|NA|few|TRBV7-3
CASSPRGGAGTEAFF
>TRBJ2-3|NA|few|TRBV20-1
CSARAQGKVTDTQYF
>TRBJ2-7|NA|NA|TRBV20-1
CSARPPGSVEQYF
>TRBJ2-3|NA|NA|TRBV29-1
CNVEGDSGAGGTDTQYF
>TRBJ2-7|NA|NA|TRBV5-1
CASSWGGRGVDEQYF
>TRBJ2-1|TRBD2|few|TRBV30
CAWIVSGTHNEQFF